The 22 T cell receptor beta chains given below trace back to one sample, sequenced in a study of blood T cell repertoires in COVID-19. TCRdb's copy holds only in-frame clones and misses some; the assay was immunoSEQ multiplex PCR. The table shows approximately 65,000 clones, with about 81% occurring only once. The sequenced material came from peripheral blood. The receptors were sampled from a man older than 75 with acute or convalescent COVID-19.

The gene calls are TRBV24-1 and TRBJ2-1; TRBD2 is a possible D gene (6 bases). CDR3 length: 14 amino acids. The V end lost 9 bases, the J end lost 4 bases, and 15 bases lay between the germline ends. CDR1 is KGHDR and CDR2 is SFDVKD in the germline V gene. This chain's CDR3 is CATGAGGVYNEQFF. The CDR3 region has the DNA TGTGCCACCGGGGCTGGAGGGGTGTACAATGAGCAGTTCTTC.

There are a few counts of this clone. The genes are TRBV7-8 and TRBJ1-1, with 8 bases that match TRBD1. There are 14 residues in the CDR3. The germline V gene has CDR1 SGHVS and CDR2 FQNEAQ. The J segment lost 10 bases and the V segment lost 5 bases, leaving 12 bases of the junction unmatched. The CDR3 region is CASSRRGQGNGAFF. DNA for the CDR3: TGTGCCAGCAGCCGCCGAGGACAGGGTAATGGAGCTTTCTTT.

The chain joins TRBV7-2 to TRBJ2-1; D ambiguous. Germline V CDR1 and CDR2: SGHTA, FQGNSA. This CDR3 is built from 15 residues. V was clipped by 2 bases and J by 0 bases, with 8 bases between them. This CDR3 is CASSLLSGSYNEQFF. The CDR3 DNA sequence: TGTGCCAGCAGCTTATTATCGGGCTCCTACAATGAGCAGTTCTTC.

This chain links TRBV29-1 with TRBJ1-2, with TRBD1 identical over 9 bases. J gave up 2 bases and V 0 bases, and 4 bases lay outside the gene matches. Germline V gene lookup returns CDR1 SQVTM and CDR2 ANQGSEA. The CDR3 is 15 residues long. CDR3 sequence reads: CSVEDSGTGNYGYTF. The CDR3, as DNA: TGCAGCGTTGAAGACTCCGGGACAGGGAACTATGGCTACACCTTC.

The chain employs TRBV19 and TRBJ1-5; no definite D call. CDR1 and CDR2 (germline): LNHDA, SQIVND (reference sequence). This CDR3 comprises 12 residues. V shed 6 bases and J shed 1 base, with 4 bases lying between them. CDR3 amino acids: CASSGSNQPQHF. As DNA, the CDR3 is TGTGCCAGTAGCGGGAGCAATCAGCCCCAGCATTTT. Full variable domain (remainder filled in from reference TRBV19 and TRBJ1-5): DGGITQSPKYLFRKEGQNVTLSCEQNLNHDAMYWYRQDPGQGLRLIYYSQIVNDFQKGDIAEGYSVSREKKESFPLTVTSAQKNPTAFYLCASSGSNQPQHFGDGTRLSIL.

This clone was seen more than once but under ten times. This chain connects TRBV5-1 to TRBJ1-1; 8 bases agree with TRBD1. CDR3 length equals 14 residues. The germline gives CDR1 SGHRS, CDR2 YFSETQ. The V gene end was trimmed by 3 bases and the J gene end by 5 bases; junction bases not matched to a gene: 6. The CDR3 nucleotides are TGCGCCAGCAGCTCTTCCAGGGGGCAAACTGAAGCTTTCTTT. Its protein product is CASSSSRGQTEAFF.

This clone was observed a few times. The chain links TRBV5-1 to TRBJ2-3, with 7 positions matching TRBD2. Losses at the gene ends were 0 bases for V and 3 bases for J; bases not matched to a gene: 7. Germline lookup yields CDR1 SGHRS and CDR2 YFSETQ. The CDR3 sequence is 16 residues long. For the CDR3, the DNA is TGCGCCAGCAGCTTGGCGGGCGGGAGCCTGACAGATACGCAGTATTTT. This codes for CASSLAGGSLTDTQYF.

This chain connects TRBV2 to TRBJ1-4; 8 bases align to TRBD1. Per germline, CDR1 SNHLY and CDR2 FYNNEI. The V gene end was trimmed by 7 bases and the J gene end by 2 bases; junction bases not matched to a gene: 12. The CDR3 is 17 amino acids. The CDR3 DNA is TGTGCCAGCATAAGGGCAGGGGGCTTTAATACTAATGAAAAACTGTTTTTT. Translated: CASIRAGGFNTNEKLFF.

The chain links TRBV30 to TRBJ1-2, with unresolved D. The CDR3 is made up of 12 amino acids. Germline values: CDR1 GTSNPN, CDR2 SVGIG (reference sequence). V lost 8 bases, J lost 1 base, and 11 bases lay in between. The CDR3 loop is CAQATHNYGYTF. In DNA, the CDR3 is TGTGCCCAGGCGACGCATAACTATGGCTACACCTTC.

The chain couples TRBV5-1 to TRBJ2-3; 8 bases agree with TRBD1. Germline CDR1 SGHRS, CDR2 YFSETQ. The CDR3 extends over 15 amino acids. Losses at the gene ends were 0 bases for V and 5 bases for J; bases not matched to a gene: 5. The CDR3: CASSLDGQGEDTQYF. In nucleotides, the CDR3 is TGCGCCAGCAGCTTGGATGGACAGGGTGAAGATACGCAGTATTTT. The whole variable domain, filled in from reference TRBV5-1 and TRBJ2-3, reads KAGVTQTPRYLIKTRGQQVTLSCSPISGHRSVSWYQQTPGQGLQFLFEYFSETQRNKGNFPGRFSGRQFSNSRSEMNVSTLELGDSALYLCASSLDGQGEDTQYFGPGTRLTVL.

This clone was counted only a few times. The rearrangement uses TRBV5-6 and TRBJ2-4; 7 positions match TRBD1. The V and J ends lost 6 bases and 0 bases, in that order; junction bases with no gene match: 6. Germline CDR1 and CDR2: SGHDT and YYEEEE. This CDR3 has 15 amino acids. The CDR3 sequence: CASTRTGLAKNIQYF. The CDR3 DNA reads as TGTGCCAGCACCAGGACAGGACTAGCCAAAAACATTCAGTACTTC.

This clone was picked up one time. The CDR3 protein is CASSLQGNGYTF. In DNA, the CDR3 is TGTGCCAGCAGCTTACAGGGTAATGGCTACACCTTC. This chain uses TRBV11-2 with TRBJ1-2, with a weak D call TRBD1 (5 bases). This CDR3 spans 12 amino acids. Germline V gene data show CDR1 as SGHAT and CDR2 as FQNNGV. Trimming took off 2 bases at V and 6 bases at J, with 7 bases between the two ends.

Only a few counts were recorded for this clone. CDR3 region: CASSLGQGENTGELFF. The CDR3 DNA reads TGTGCCAGCAGCTTAGGACAGGGTGAGAACACCGGGGAGCTGTTTTTT. The rearrangement joins TRBV7-9 to TRBJ2-2, with 7 bases fitting TRBD1. This CDR3 contains 16 residues. The germline CDR1 and CDR2 sequences are SEHNR and FQNEAQ (reference sequence). The V segment lost 1 base and the J segment 1 base; nucleotides outside the gene matches: 3. The whole variable domain, remainder taken from reference TRBV7-9 and TRBJ2-2, is DTGVSQNPRHKITKRGQNVTFRCDPISEHNRLYWYRQTLGQGPEFLTYFQNEAQLEKSRLLSDRFSAERPKGSFSTLEIQRTEQGDSAMYLCASSLGQGENTGELFFGEGSRLTVL.

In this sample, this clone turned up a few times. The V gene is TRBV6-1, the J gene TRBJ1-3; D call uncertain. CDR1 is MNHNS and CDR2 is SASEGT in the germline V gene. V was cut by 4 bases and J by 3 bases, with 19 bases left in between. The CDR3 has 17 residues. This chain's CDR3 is CASSAIRGIPLGNTIYF. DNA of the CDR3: TGTGCCAGCAGTGCCATCCGAGGGATCCCTCTTGGAAACACCATATATTTT.

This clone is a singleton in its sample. CDR3 in DNA: TGTGCCAGCAGCTTAGGGCTAGCGGGGGGCACAGATACGCAGTATTTT. Its protein product is CASSLGLAGGTDTQYF. The chain couples TRBV7-3 to TRBJ2-3, with 10 bases matching TRBD2. The CDR3 extends over 16 amino acids. Germline CDR1 reads SGHTA; CDR2 reads FQGTGA. J gave up 1 base and V 2 bases, and 3 bases lay outside the gene matches.

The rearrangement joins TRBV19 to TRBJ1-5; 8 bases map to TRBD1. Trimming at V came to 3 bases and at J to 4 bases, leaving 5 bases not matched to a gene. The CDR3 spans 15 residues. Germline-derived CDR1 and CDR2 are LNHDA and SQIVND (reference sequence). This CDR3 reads CASSIATGANQPQHF. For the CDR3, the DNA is TGTGCCAGTAGTATTGCGACAGGGGCGAATCAGCCCCAGCATTTT.

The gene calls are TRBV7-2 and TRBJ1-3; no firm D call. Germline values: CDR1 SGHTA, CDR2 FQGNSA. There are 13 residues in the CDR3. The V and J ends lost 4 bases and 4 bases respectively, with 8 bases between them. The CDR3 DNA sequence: TGTGCCAGCAGCTCGTCCCCGGGAAACACCATATATTTT. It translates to CASSSSPGNTIYF.

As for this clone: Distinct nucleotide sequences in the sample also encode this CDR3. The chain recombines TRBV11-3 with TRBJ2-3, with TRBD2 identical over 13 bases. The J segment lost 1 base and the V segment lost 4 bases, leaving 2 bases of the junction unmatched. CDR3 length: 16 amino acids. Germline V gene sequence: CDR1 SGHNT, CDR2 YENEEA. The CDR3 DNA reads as TGTGCCAGCAGCTCCGGACTAGCGGGGGGCACAGATACGCAGTATTTT. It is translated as CASSSGLAGGTDTQYF.

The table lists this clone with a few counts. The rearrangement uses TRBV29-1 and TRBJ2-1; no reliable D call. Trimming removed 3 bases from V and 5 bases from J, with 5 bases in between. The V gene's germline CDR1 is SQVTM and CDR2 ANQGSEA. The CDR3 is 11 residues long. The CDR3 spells CSVDRNNEQFF. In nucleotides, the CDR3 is TGCAGCGTTGACAGGAACAATGAGCAGTTCTTC.

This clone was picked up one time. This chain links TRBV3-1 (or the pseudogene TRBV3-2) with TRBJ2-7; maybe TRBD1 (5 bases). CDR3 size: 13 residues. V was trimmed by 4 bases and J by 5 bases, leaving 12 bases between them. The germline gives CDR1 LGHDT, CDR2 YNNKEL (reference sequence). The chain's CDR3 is CASSRTDSHEQYF. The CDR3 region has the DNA TGTGCCAGCAGCCGGACCGACAGCCACGAGCAGTACTTC.

CDR3 loop: CAWRHRDRGYNSPLHF. The CDR3, as DNA: TGTGCCTGGAGGCACCGGGACAGGGGCTATAATTCACCCCTCCACTTT. The chain uses TRBV30 and TRBJ1-6; 10 bases are shared with TRBD1. The CDR3 is 16 amino acids. V shed 3 bases, J shed 3 bases, and the junction held 5 bases outside the gene matches. Per germline, CDR1 GTSNPN and CDR2 SVGIG (reference sequence).

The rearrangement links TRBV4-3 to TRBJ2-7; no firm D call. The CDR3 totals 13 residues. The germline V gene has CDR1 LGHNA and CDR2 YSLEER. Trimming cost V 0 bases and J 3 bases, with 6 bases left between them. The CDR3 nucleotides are TGCGCCAGCAGCCAAGAACAACACTACGAGCAGTACTTC. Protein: CASSQEQHYEQYF.